The 18 T cell receptor beta chains presented below share a single source sample, sequenced in a study of regulatory T cells in long-lasting Graves disease. The time point was: newly diagnosed GD, antithyroid drugs for less than 3 months. Extracted PBMC RNA gave rise to the TCR library. For TCR beta, libraries came from iRepertoire HTBI primers and Arm-PCR of CDR3 regions. From the multiplex PCR reads, TCRdb called clonotypes with MiXCR, one entry per CDR3 protein. The table includes roughly 530,000 distinct CDR3 sequences, roughly 16% detected once. This sample was shared with a second study, whose subject was T cells in Graves' hyperthyroidism and ophthalmopathy.

Sequences were derived from peripheral blood mononuclear cells (PBMCs), sampled at new diagnosis, from a patient treated with antithyroid drugs. The receptors were gathered from a woman aged 35-60 years with Graves disease.

This clonotype occurred a few times. The chain joins TRBV5-1 to TRBJ1-1; D ambiguous. The germline CDR1 and CDR2 sequences are SGHRS and YFSETQ. Trimming removed 1 base from V and 4 bases from J, with 14 bases in between. CDR3 length: 15 amino acids. The DNA for the CDR3 is TGCGCCAGCAGCTTGACCGGGCCAACGGGCACTGAAGCTTTCTTT. Protein sequence: CASSLTGPTGTEAFF.

A few counts support this clonotype. V is TRBV5-1 and J is TRBJ1-4; a possible D gene is TRBD1 (5 bases). Germline V lookup: CDR1 SGHRS, CDR2 YFSETQ. Trimming pared 4 bases from V and 4 bases from J, leaving 14 bases between. The CDR3 sequence is 15 residues long. CDR3 sequence: CASSVQAGVNEKLFF. CDR3 DNA sequence: TGCGCCAGCAGCGTACAGGCAGGAGTTAATGAAAAACTGTTTTTT.

The J gene is TRBJ1-3, the V gene TRBV12-3 or TRBV12-4; 8 bases agree with TRBD1. The junction had 5 bases not matched to a gene; V was cut back by 3 bases and J by 4 bases. CDR3 length equals 15 residues. CDR3 residues: CASSLLRTGGNTIYF. The CDR3 DNA reads as TGTGCCAGCAGTTTGCTGCGGACAGGGGGAAACACCATATATTTT.

This clonotype was counted many times. The genes are TRBV12-3 or TRBV12-4 and TRBJ2-6, with D possibly being TRBD2 (6 bases). V lost 6 bases to trimming and J lost 0 bases, with 15 bases between them. The CDR3 has 17 amino acids. CDR3 loop: CASRTLLGGSGANVLTF. DNA for the CDR3: TGTGCCAGCAGAACGCTTTTGGGGGGCTCTGGGGCCAACGTCCTGACTTTC.

This clonotype was observed at least ten times. V gene TRBV11-2 combines with J gene TRBJ1-2; D possibly corresponds to TRBD1 (5 bases). Germline values: CDR1 SGHAT, CDR2 FQNNGV. This CDR3 spans 16 amino acids. The ends were cut back, 4 bases at V and 0 bases at J, with 15 bases in the middle. The CDR3 bases are TGTGCCAGCAGCTCCCTCATGGGGCCCGCTAACTATGGCTACACCTTC. Translation gives CASSSLMGPANYGYTF. Together with reference TRBV11-2 and TRBJ1-2, the CDR3 gives the full variable domain: EAGVAQSPRYKIIEKRQSVAFWCNPISGHATLYWYQQILGQGPKLLIQFQNNGVVDDSQLPKDRFSAERLKGVDSTLKIQPAKLEDSAVYLCASSSLMGPANYGYTFGSGTRLTVV.

This clonotype has a count of ten or more. The J gene is TRBJ2-1, the V gene TRBV15; 16 bases line up with TRBD2. The CDR3 covers 19 residues. The germline V gene encodes CDR1 LNHNV and CDR2 YYDKDF (reference sequence). The ends lost 3 bases at V and 6 bases at J; junction bases unmatched: 11. The CDR3 is CATSSAPGLAGGSFNEQFF. Written as DNA, the CDR3 is TGTGCCACCAGCAGTGCACCGGGACTAGCGGGGGGGTCTTTCAATGAGCAGTTCTTC.

This clonotype was counted at least ten times. The rearrangement uses TRBV12-3 or TRBV12-4 and TRBJ1-5, with 8 bases fitting TRBD1. The V segment lost 8 bases and the J segment 4 bases; nucleotides outside the gene matches: 7. The CDR3 runs 14 residues. CDR3 coding DNA: TGTGCCAGCTCCGTAGACAGGGGTAATCAGCCCCAGCATTTT. Translation gives CASSVDRGNQPQHF.

The chain links TRBV27 to TRBJ1-2; TRBD1 aligns across 8 bases. V trimming: 6 bases; J trimming: 4 bases; junction bases outside the gene matches: 10. Per the germline V gene, CDR1 is MNHEY and CDR2 is SMNVEV (reference sequence). CDR3 length: 15 residues. The CDR3 DNA sequence: TGTGCCAGCAGCCCCGGACAGGGTTTGGGCTATGGCTACACCTTC. Its protein product is CASSPGQGLGYGYTF.

This clonotype has at least ten counts. The V call is TRBV20-1, the J call TRBJ1-2, with 7 bases that match TRBD1. Germline CDR1 and CDR2: DFQATT and SNEGSKA (reference sequence). With V trimmed by 7 bases and J by 8 bases, 13 bases remained unmatched. CDR3 length: 13 residues. The chain's CDR3 is CSDGTAGVYGYTF. The CDR3 nucleotides read TGCAGTGACGGGACAGCAGGGGTTTACGGCTACACCTTC.

The chain has TRBV5-4 and TRBJ2-1, with 10 bases that match TRBD1. Losses at the gene ends were 3 bases for V and 6 bases for J; bases not matched to a gene: 9. From germline, CDR1 is SGHNT and CDR2 YYREEE (reference sequence). CDR3 length: 16 residues. For the CDR3, the DNA is TGTGCCAGCAGCTCCCCCTGGGGACAGGGGATCAATGAGCAGTTCTTC. This translates into CASSSPWGQGINEQFF.

This clonotype has a count of ten or more. The chain has TRBV28 and TRBJ2-5; 9 bases align to TRBD2. There are 13 residues in the CDR3. Germline CDR1 is MDHEN and CDR2 is SYDVKM. V lost 7 bases, J lost 5 bases, and 5 bases stayed unmatched. The CDR3 spells CASNLAGDETQYF. The CDR3 nucleotides read TGTGCCAGCAACTTAGCGGGGGACGAGACCCAGTACTTC.

The J gene is TRBJ1-5, the V gene TRBV10-1; possibly TRBD1 for D (6 bases). The CDR3 is 15 residues long. Trimming removed 4 bases at V and 6 bases at J, with 16 bases between. The germline gives CDR1 WNHNN, CDR2 SYGVQD (reference sequence). The CDR3 sequence: CASSGIRGGGQPQHF. The DNA for the CDR3 is TGCGCCAGCAGTGGAATTCGCGGAGGGGGTCAGCCCCAGCATTTT.

The V gene is TRBV6-5, the J gene TRBJ2-3; the D call may be TRBD1 or TRBD2 (5 bases each). There are 15 residues in the CDR3. The V end lost 2 bases, the J end lost 1 base, and 10 bases lay between the germline ends. Germline V CDR1 and CDR2: MNHEY, SVGAGI. CDR3 sequence reads: CASSYLRGGTDTQYF. Written as DNA, the CDR3 is TGTGCCAGCAGTTACCTGAGGGGTGGCACAGATACGCAGTATTTT.

A few counts support this clonotype. The J gene is TRBJ1-2, the V gene TRBV6-2 or TRBV6-3; 10 bases are a match to TRBD1. Germline V gene data show CDR1 as MNHEY and CDR2 as SVGEGT. V shed 4 bases, J shed 6 bases, and the junction held 14 bases outside the gene matches. The CDR3 covers 17 residues. The DNA of the CDR3 is TGTGCCAGCAGTTTGACTTATAACCGGGACAGGGGAGATGGCTACACCTTC. This sequence encodes CASSLTYNRDRGDGYTF.

This clonotype occurred many times. The chain links TRBV3-1 to TRBJ1-4; TRBD1 agrees at 9 bases. The germline gives CDR1 LGHDT, CDR2 YNNKEL (reference sequence). This CDR3 spans 16 amino acids. The V and J ends lost 4 bases and 8 bases, in that order; junction bases with no gene match: 11. CDR3 loop: CASSRYDRDRVEKLFF. Here the CDR3 DNA reads TGTGCCAGCAGCCGATACGACCGGGACAGGGTCGAAAAACTGTTTTTT.

The chain links TRBV4-1 to TRBJ1-5, with a possible D match to TRBD1 (5 bases). CDR3 length equals 13 residues. V shed 0 bases and J shed 6 bases, with 6 bases lying between them. Germline V gives CDR1 MGHRA, CDR2 YSYEKL. In DNA form, the CDR3 reads TGCGCCAGCAGCCAAGAGGGGGGTCAGCCCCAGCATTTT. Its protein product is CASSQEGGQPQHF.

This clonotype has just a few counts. This rearrangement joins TRBV5-6 to TRBJ1-2, with D unclear. Germline CDR1 SGHDT, CDR2 YYEEEE. CDR3 length: 13 residues. With 4 bases removed from V and 4 bases from J, the gap between germline ends came to 11 bases. This CDR3 is CASSPHELYGYTF. The DNA of the CDR3 is TGTGCCAGCAGCCCGCACGAGCTCTATGGCTACACCTTC.

V is TRBV13 and J is TRBJ2-3; D remains unclear. Trimming cost V 6 bases and J 4 bases, with 8 bases left between them. Germline assignment: CDR1 PRHDT and CDR2 FYEKMQ (reference sequence). The CDR3 has 12 amino acids. CDR3 in DNA: TGTGCCAGCAGTCATACCCCAGATACGCAGTATTTT. Its translation: CASSHTPDTQYF.